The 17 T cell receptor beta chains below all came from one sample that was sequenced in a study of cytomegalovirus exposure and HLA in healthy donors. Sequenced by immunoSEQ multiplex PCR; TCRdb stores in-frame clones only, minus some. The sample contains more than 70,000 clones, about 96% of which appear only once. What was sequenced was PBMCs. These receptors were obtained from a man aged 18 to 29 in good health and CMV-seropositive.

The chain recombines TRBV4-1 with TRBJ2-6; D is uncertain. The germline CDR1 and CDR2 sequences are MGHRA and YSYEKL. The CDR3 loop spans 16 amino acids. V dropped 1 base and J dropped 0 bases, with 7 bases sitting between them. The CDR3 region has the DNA TGCGCCAGCAGCCAAGTTATCAGCTCTGGGGCCAACGTCCTGACTTTC. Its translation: CASSQVISSGANVLTF.

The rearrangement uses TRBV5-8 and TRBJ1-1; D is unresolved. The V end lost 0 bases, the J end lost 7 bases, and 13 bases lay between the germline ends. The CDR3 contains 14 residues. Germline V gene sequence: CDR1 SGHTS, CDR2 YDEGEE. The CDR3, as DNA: TGTGCCAGCAGCTTGGCGGGGAGGGCCATTGAAGCTTTCTTT. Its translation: CASSLAGRAIEAFF. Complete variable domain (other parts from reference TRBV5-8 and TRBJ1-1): EAGVTQSPTHLIKTRGQQATLRCSPISGHTSVYWYQQALGLGLQFLLWYDEGEERNRGNFPPRFSGRQFPNYSSELNVNALELEDSALYLCASSLAGRAIEAFFGQGTRLTVV.

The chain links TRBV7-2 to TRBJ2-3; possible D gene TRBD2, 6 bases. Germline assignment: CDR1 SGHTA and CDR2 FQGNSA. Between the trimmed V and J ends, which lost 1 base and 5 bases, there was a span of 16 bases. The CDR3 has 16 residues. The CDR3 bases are TGTGCCAGCAGCTTAGAAGGGCGCGGGATCCAAGATACGCAGTATTTT. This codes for CASSLEGRGIQDTQYF.

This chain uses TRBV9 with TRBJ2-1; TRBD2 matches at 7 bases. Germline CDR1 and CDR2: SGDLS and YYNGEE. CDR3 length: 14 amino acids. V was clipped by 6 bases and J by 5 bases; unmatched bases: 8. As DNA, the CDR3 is TGTGCCAGCAAAGGTGTAGCGGGTGACAATGAGCAGTTCTTC. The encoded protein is CASKGVAGDNEQFF.

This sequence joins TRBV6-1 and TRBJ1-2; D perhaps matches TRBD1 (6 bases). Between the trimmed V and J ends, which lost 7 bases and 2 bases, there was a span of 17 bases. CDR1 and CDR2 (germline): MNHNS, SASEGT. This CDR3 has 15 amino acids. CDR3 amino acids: CASIPRAGANYGYTF. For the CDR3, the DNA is TGTGCCAGCATCCCTAGGGCAGGGGCGAACTATGGCTACACCTTC.

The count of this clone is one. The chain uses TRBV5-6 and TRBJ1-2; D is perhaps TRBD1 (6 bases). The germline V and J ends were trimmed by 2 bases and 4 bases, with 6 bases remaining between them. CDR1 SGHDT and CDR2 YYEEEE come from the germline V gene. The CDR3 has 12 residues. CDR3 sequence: CASSLGGYGYTF. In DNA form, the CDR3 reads TGTGCCAGCAGCTTAGGGGGCTATGGCTACACCTTC.

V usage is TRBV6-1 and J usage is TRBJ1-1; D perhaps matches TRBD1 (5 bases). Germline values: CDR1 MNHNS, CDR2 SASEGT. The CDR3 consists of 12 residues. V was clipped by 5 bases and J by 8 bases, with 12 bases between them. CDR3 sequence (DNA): TGTGCCAGCAGTCTCTATAGGGGAGAAGCTTTCTTT. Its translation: CASSLYRGEAFF.

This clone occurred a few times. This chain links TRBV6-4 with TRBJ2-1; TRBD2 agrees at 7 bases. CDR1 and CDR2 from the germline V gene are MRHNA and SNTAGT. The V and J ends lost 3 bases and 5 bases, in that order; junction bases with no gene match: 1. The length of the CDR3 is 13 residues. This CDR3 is CASSETSNNEQFF. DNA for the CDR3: TGTGCCAGCAGTGAGACTAGCAACAATGAGCAGTTCTTC.

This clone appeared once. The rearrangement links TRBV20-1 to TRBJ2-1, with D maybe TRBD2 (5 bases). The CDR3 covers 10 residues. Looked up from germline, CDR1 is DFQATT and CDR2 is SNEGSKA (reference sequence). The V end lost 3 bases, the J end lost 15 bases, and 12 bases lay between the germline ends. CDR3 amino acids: CSASAPRGFF. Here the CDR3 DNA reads TGCAGTGCTAGTGCCCCCCGGGGGTTCTTC.

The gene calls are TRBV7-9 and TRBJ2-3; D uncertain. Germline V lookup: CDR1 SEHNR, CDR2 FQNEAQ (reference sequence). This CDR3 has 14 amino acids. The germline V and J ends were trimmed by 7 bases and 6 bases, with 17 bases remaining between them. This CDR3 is CASTNSDWSDTQYF. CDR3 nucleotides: TGTGCCAGCACCAACTCCGATTGGTCGGATACGCAGTATTTT.

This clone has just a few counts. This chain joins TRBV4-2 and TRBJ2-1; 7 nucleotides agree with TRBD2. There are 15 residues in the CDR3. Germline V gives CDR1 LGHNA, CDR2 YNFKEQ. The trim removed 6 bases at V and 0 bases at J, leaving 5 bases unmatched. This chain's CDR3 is CASRLGGVSYNEQFF. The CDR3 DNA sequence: TGTGCCAGCAGACTGGGGGGGGTCTCCTACAATGAGCAGTTCTTC.

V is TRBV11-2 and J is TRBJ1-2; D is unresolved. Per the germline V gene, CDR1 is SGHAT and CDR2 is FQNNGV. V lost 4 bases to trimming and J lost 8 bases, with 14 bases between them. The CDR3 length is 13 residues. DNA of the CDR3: TGTGCCAGCAGCTCAAGTGGGCTCCTCGGCTACACCTTC. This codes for CASSSSGLLGYTF.

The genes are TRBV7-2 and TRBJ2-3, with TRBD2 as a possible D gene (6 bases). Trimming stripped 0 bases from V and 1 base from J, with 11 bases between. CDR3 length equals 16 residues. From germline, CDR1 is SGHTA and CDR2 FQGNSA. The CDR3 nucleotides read TGTGCCAGCAGCTTAGCCTTGCGGGGAGGCACAGATACGCAGTATTTT. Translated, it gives CASSLALRGGTDTQYF.

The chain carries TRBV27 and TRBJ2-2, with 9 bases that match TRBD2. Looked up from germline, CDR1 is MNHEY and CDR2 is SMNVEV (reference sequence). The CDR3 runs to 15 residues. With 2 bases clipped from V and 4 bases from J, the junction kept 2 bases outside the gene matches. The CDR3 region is CASSLVAGVTGELFF. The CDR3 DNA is TGTGCCAGCAGTTTAGTAGCGGGAGTCACCGGGGAGCTGTTTTTT.

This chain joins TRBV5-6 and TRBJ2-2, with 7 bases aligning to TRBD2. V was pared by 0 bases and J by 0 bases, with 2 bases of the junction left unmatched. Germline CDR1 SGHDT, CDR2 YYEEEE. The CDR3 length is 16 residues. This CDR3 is CASSLALAANTGELFF. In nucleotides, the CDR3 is TGTGCCAGCAGCTTGGCTCTAGCGGCGAACACCGGGGAGCTGTTTTTT.

The CDR3 region has the DNA TGTGCCAGCAGCCAACCAGTACAAGCGGGATTCGGTCACGAGCAGTACTTC. Amino acid sequence: CASSQPVQAGFGHEQYF. The V and J genes are TRBV21-1 and TRBJ2-7; the table's D call, TRBD2, was not checked against the DNA. TRBV21-1 is flagged as a pseudogene. CDR3 size: 17 residues.

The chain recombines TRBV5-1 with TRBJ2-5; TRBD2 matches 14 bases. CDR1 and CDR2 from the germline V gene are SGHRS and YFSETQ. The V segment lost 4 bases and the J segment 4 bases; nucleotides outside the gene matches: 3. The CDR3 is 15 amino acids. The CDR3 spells CASSIGLAGGETQYF. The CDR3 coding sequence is TGCGCCAGCAGCATTGGACTAGCGGGAGGAGAGACCCAGTACTTC.